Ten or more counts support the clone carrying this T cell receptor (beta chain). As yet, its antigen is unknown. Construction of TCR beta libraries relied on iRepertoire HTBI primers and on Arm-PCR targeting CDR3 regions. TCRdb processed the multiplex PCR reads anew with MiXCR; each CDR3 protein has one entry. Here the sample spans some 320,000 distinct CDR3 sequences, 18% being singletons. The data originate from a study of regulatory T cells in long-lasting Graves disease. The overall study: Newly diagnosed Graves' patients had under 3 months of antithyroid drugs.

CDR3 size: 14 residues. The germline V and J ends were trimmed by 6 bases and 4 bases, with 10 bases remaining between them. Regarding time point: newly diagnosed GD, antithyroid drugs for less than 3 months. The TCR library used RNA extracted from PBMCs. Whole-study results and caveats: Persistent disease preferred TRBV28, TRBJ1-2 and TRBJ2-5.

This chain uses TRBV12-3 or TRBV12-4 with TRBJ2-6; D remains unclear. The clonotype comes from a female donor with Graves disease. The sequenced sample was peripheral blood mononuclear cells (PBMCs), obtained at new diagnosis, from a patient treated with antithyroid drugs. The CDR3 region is CASRLGSGANVLTF. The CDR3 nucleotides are TGTGCCAGCAGGTTGGGATCCGGGGCCAACGTCCTGACTTTC.